Following are 6 T cell receptor beta chains from one sample sequenced in a study of T cells in Graves' hyperthyroidism and ophthalmopathy. It was RNA transcripts that yielded the amplified TCR beta CDR3 regions. Using the HTBI primer set, a first-round RT-PCR was run on the TCR CDR3. TCRdb reanalysed the multiplex PCR reads using MiXCR and keeps one entry per CDR3 protein. The sample shows 450,000 to 700,000 distinct CDR3 sequences, approximately 44% of them seen only once. The material sequenced was peripheral blood or thyroid tissue (not recorded which). These receptors all stem from an adult woman with Graves' disease, either hyperthyroidism or ophthalmopathy (not recorded which).

This clonotype was observed many times. CDR3 protein: CASFRANTEAFF. In nucleotides, the CDR3 is TGTGCCAGCTTTAGGGCGAACACTGAAGCTTTCTTT. The chain carries TRBV27 and TRBJ1-1; D is uncertain. CDR1 and CDR2 (germline): MNHEY, SMNVEV (reference sequence). Trimming cost V 8 bases and J 1 base, with 8 bases left between them. The length of the CDR3 is 12 residues.

The chain joins TRBV11-2 to TRBJ1-6; 9 nucleotides align to TRBD1. V trimming: 4 bases; J trimming: 7 bases; junction bases outside the gene matches: 17. Germline CDR1 SGHAT, CDR2 FQNNGV. The CDR3 runs 19 residues. The CDR3, as DNA: TGTGCCAGCAGCTCGCTACAAGTGTCTAGACAGGGGGGGAATTCACCCCTCCACTTT. It is translated as CASSSLQVSRQGGNSPLHF.

This clonotype was observed at least ten times. As DNA, the CDR3 is TGTGCCAGCAGCCCAGGACAAAACGGTTCACCCCTCCACTTT. Residues: CASSPGQNGSPLHF. The genes are TRBV6-5 and TRBJ1-6, with D possibly TRBD1 on 5 matching bases. V shed 6 bases and J shed 9 bases, with 15 bases lying between them. The CDR3 has 14 amino acids. Germline V CDR1 and CDR2: MNHEY, SVGAGI.

For this clonotype: Since no conserved phenylalanine or tryptophan closes the CDR3, a read error is the likely cause. The DNA is omitted, as the CDR3 cannot be located on it reliably, and the CDR3 follows TCRdb's listing. The chain uses TRBV4-1 and TRBJ2-5; the table's D call, TRBD2, has no DNA check behind it. Ends included, the CDR3 has 11 residues. Germline V gene sequence: CDR1 MGHRA, CDR2 YSYEKL. The CDR3 sequence: CASSQDWEDTG.

The rearrangement links TRBV7-9 to TRBJ1-2; D is perhaps TRBD1 (6 bases). The CDR3 sequence is 15 residues long. Germline assignment: CDR1 SEHNR and CDR2 FQNEAQ (reference sequence). V lost 2 bases, J lost 8 bases, and 18 bases lay in between. This CDR3 reads CASSLSGESGYGYTF. CDR3 sequence (DNA): TGTGCCAGCAGCTTATCAGGGGAGTCGGGGTACGGCTACACCTTC.

The J gene is TRBJ1-2, the V gene TRBV29-1; 9 bases line up with TRBD1. There are 13 residues in the CDR3. Germline values: CDR1 SQVTM, CDR2 ANQGSEA. The V segment lost 4 bases and the J segment 3 bases; nucleotides outside the gene matches: 3. This CDR3 reads CSVGTGEYYGYTF. For the CDR3, the DNA is TGCAGCGTTGGGACAGGGGAGTACTATGGCTACACCTTC.